The next 2 T cell receptor beta chains were all read from a single sample in a study of blood T cell repertoires in COVID-19. Produced via immunoSEQ multiplex PCR; TCRdb's table is partial and in-frame only. The sample consists of roughly 200,000 clones, 75% to 85% of them appearing once. The specimen was PBMCs or T cells enriched from blood (not recorded which). These receptor sequences come from a man aged 35 to 55 who had recovered from COVID-19.

This clone was seen only once. The CDR3 sequence: CASGGFPGYTF. The CDR3 DNA reads TGCGCCAGTGGGGGCTTCCCGGGCTACACCTTC. This rearrangement joins TRBV10-1 to TRBJ1-2; the D gene is possibly TRBD1 (6 bases). The germline V gene has CDR1 WNHNN and CDR2 SYGVQD (reference sequence). The CDR3 sequence is 11 residues long. The V end lost 9 bases, the J end lost 8 bases, and 13 bases lay between the germline ends.

The chain has TRBV6-4 and TRBJ2-1; D might be TRBD2 (5 bases). Trimming took 3 bases from V and 7 from J, leaving 16 bases between them. The CDR3 is 15 residues long. Germline V gene sequence: CDR1 MRHNA, CDR2 SNTAGT. CDR3 bases: TGTGCCAGCAGTGAAGAGGGCCTATCTAATAATGAGCAGTTCTTC. Translation gives CASSEEGLSNNEQFF.